This T cell receptor beta chain was captured in a study of regulatory T cells in long-lasting Graves disease. Arm-PCR of CDR3 regions and iRepertoire HTBI primers were used to build TCR beta libraries. Using its own MiXCR run on the multiplex PCR reads, TCRdb lists one record per CDR3 protein. Among about 420,000 distinct CDR3 sequences listed, approximately 16% were seen once. Trimming shortened V by 7 bases and J by 1 base, and 7 bases separated the two germline ends. The CDR3 has 12 amino acids. CDR1 ENHRY and CDR2 SYGVKD come from the germline V gene. Time point in this sample: newly diagnosed GD, antithyroid drugs for less than 3 months. With RNA extracted from PBMCs as input, the TCR library was made. The same sample was also studied in work on T cells in Graves' hyperthyroidism and ophthalmopathy. In that study: Clonotypes that were expanded in thyroid above 0.001 mostly appeared in blood too.

This TCR was sampled from a woman younger than 30 with Graves disease. The V call is TRBV10-3, the J call TRBJ1-2, with a possible D match to TRBD1 (5 bases). Sequencing used peripheral blood mononuclear cells (PBMCs), obtained at new diagnosis, from a patient treated with antithyroid drugs. CDR3 in amino acids: CAITQDNYGYTF. CDR3 DNA sequence: TGTGCCATCACACAGGATAACTATGGCTACACCTTC.